These T cell receptor beta chains were read from a single sample in a study of blood T cell repertoires in COVID-19. Measured with immunoSEQ multiplex PCR; TCRdb has only the in-frame clones, and not every one. Seen here are approximately 150,000 clones, 87% observed once, and the top ten hold more than 6.5%. The material sequenced was peripheral blood. All receptors derive from a woman aged 45-65 years with active or convalescent COVID-19. The CDR3 runs from the conserved cysteine through the conserved F or W. A D gene is named only where the DNA matches it firmly. Only part of the rows carry a size: once, few, many, or a class if the clone is expanded.

j_gene | v_gene | d_gene | abundance | CDR3nt | CDR3aa
TRBJ1-1 | TRBV25-1 | NA | NA | TGTGCCAGCAGTGTACCGGGAAAAGCTTTCTTT | CASSVPGKAFF
TRBJ2-7 | TRBV6-6 | NA | NA | TGTGCCAGCAGTTACGTAGAATTCTACGAGCAGTACTTC | CASSYVEFYEQYF
TRBJ2-1 | TRBV18 | TRBD1 | once | TGTGCCAGCTCACCCGGGACAGGGGGCCTGAGCTCCTACAATGAGCAGTTCTTC | CASSPGTGGLSSYNEQFF
TRBJ2-2 | TRBV7-3 | TRBD1 | NA | TGTGCCAGCAGCTTAACGAGCGGGACAGGGGGTACCGGGGAGCTGTTTTTT | CASSLTSGTGGTGELFF
TRBJ2-1 | TRBV7-2 | TRBD2 | NA | TGTGCCAGCAGCTTAAGCGGGAGCGAACGTAATCAGCAGTTCTTC | CASSLSGSERNQQFF
TRBJ2-3 | TRBV29-1 | TRBD2 | NA | TGCAGCGCTGGAGGGAGGGGAACAGATACGCAGTATTTT | CSAGGRGTDTQYF
TRBJ2-3 | TRBV3-1/TRBV3-2 | NA | once | TGTGCCAGCAGCCAGTCAGGTGTCAGCACAGATACGCAGTATTTT | CASSQSGVSTDTQYF
TRBJ1-5 | TRBV30 | NA | NA | TGTGCCTGGAGTGATCAGGGGAAGCCCCAGCATTTT | CAWSDQGKPQHF
TRBJ1-2 | TRBV12-3/TRBV12-4 | NA | NA | TGTGCCAGCAGTTTGGAGGGAAAATCGGGCTACACCTTC | CASSLEGKSGYTF
TRBJ1-1 | TRBV5-1 | NA | NA | TGCGCCAGCAGCTTGTCGGTGGGCTTGAACACTGAAGCTTTCTTT | CASSLSVGLNTEAFF
TRBJ1-2 | TRBV11-3 | NA | once | TGTGCCAGCAGTTTCCTTAAAGAGGGTGGCTACACCTTC | CASSFLKEGGYTF
TRBJ1-4 | TRBV12-3/TRBV12-4 | NA | NA | TGTGCCAGCAGTTTCGCAGCTAATGAAAAACTGTTTTTT | CASSFAANEKLFF
TRBJ1-1 | TRBV15 | NA | NA | TGTGCCACCAGCCCTGAGTTGGACACTGAAGCTTTCTTT | CATSPELDTEAFF
TRBJ1-2 | TRBV15 | NA | NA | TGTGCCACCAGCAGAGATAACCGACAGGCCCATGGCTACACCTTC | CATSRDNRQAHGYTF
TRBJ2-1 | TRBV4-3 | NA | once | TGCGCCAGCAGTCGTCAATGGCTAGACAATGAGCAGTTCTTC | CASSRQWLDNEQFF
TRBJ2-3 | TRBV28 | TRBD2 | once | TGTGCCAGCAGTCACGGACTAGAGGCTAGCACAGATACGCAGTATTTT | CASSHGLEASTDTQYF
TRBJ1-4 | TRBV19 | TRBD1 | NA | TGTGCCAGTAGTATGTACAGGGGAGCAACTAATGAAAAACTGTTTTTT | CASSMYRGATNEKLFF
TRBJ1-5 | TRBV3-1/TRBV3-2 | TRBD1 | few | TGTGCCAGCAGCCATCACCGGGACAGGGACAATCAGCCCCAGCATTTT | CASSHHRDRDNQPQHF
TRBJ2-1 | TRBV15 | TRBD2 | NA | TGTGCCACCAAGGCGGGAGGACCTTACAATGAGCAGTTCTTC | CATKAGGPYNEQFF
TRBJ2-7 | TRBV5-5 | TRBD2 | NA | TGTGCCAGCAGCTCGGGACTAGCGGGATACGAGCAGTACTTC | CASSSGLAGYEQYF
TRBJ1-1 | TRBV6-5 | TRBD1 | NA | TGTGCCAGCAGTTTTCCAGGAAACAGGGGGGGTACTGAAGCTTTCTTT | CASSFPGNRGGTEAFF
TRBJ2-7 | TRBV10-3 | NA | NA | TGTGCCATCAGTGGACCAGGGTACGAGCAGTACTTC | CAISGPGYEQYF